This T cell receptor beta chain was recovered during a study of OX40 agonist ivuxolimab in advanced cancers. Study overall: Ivuxolimab, which patients received intravenously every 2 weeks, was dosed at 0.01 to 10 mg/kg. Every patient in dose escalation had hepatocellular carcinoma, melanoma, renal cell or head and neck cancer. The mean age was approximately 60 years, ranging from 23 to 79, with over 70% of participants male. Past anti-PD-1, anti-PD-L1 or anti-CTLA-4 therapy was accepted, and 40% had received some.

Unmatched junction bases numbered 8, after V lost 4 bases and J lost 4 bases. CDR3 size: 16 residues. Germline V lookup: CDR1 SGHRS, CDR2 YFSETQ. The protocol was immunoSEQ multiplex PCR, while the TCRdb copy is restricted to in-frame clones and leaves out a portion. The repertoire holds more than 60,000 clones, with around 87% as singletons. The material sequenced was CD4+ or CD8+ T cells sorted from blood, taken in a trial of the OX40 agonist ivuxolimab. The rearrangement links TRBV5-1 to TRBJ2-1, with 10 bases lining up with TRBD2. The sequence came from an adult with an advanced solid tumor such as melanoma, head and neck, liver or kidney cancer. In DNA, the CDR3 is TGCGCCAGCAGCCTAACCGGGACTAGCGCTTACAATGAGCAGTTCTTC. It yields the protein CASSLTGTSAYNEQFF.